This T cell receptor (beta chain) was profiled in a study of OX40 agonist ivuxolimab in advanced cancers. Study overall: Patients undergoing dose escalation presented with hepatocellular carcinoma, melanoma, renal cell or head and neck cancer.

Sequenced by immunoSEQ multiplex PCR; TCRdb stores in-frame clones only, minus some. Of about 65,000 clones in the sample, around 87% were seen once. Whole-study findings and limits: Clonal expansion was seen in CD4+ and CD8+ blood T cells by week 6 at 0.1 to 3.0 mg/kg. Nonresponders, in some cases, also had low normalized T-cell clonal expansion.

The CDR3 runs 13 residues. The V gene's germline CDR1 is SGHAT and CDR2 FQNNGV. The V end lost 5 bases, the J end lost 3 bases, and 10 bases lay between the germline ends. About this clone itself: The antigen is not known.

Source: CD4+ or CD8+ T cells sorted from blood, taken in a trial of the OX40 agonist ivuxolimab. This TCR derives from an adult with an advanced solid tumor such as melanoma, head and neck, liver or kidney cancer. This chain connects TRBV11-2 to TRBJ1-2; D is possibly TRBD1 (5 bases). CDR3 residues: CASSTGGYYGYTF. CDR3 sequence (DNA): TGTGCCAGCAGCACGGGGGGGTACTATGGCTACACCTTC.